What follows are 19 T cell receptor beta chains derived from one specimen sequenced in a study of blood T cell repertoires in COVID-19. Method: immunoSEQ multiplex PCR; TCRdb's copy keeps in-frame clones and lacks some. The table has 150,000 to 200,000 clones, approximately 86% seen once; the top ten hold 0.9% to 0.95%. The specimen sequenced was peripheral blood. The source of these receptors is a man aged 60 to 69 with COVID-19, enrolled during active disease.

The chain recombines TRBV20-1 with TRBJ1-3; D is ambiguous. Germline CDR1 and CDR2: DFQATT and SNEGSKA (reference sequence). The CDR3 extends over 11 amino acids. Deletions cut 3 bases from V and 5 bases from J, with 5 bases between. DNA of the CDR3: TGCAGTGCTAGTGACAGAAACACCATATATTTT. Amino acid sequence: CSASDRNTIYF.

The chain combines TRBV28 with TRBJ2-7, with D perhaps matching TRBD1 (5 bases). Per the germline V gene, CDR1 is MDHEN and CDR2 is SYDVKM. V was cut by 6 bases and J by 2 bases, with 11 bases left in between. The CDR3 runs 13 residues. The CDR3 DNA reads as TGTGCCAGCAGACGACAGTCCCCCTACGAGCAGTACTTC. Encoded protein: CASRRQSPYEQYF.

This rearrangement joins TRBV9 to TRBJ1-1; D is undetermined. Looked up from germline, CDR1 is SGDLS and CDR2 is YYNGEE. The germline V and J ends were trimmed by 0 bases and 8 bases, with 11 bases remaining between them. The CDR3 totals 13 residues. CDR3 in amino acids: CASSVAPVNEAFF. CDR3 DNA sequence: TGTGCCAGCAGCGTAGCTCCAGTAAACGAAGCTTTCTTT.

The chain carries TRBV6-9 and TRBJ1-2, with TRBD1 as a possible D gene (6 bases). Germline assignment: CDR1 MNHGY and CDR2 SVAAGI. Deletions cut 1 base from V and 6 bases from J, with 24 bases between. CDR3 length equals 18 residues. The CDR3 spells CASSYLAPDRRQRDGYTF. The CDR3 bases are TGTGCCAGCAGTTATTTGGCCCCTGACAGGAGGCAAAGGGATGGCTACACCTTC.

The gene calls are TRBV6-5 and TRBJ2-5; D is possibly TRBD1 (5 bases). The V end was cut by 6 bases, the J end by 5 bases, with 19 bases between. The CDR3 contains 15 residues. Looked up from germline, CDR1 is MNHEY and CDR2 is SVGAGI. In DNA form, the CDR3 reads TGTGCCAGCAGAAACAGGTTTACCCTTCAGGAGACCCAGTACTTC. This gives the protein CASRNRFTLQETQYF.

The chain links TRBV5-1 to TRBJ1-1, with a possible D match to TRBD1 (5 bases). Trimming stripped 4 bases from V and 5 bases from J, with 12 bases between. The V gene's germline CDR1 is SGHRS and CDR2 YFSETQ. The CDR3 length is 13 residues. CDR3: CASSRPPGTEAFF. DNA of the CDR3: TGCGCCAGCAGCCGACCCCCAGGGACTGAAGCTTTCTTT.

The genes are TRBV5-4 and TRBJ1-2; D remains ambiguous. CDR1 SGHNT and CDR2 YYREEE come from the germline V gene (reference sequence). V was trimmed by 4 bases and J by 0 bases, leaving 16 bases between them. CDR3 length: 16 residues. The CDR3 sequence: CASSLPGKGANYGYTF. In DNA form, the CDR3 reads TGTGCCAGCAGCCTCCCGGGGAAGGGAGCTAACTATGGCTACACCTTC.

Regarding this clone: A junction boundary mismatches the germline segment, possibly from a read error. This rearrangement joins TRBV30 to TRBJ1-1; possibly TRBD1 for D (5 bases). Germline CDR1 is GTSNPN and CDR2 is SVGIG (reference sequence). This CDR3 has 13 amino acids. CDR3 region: CAWSAGLKTEAFF. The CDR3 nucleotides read TGTGCCTGGAGTGCAGGGCTGAAGACTGAAGCTTTCTTT.

Here the CDR3 reads CASSPRLNTEAFF. The CDR3 coding sequence is TGTGCCAGCAGCCCCAGGTTGAACACTGAAGCTTTCTTT. The genes are TRBV9 and TRBJ1-1; D ambiguous. CDR1 and CDR2 from the germline V gene are SGDLS and YYNGEE. V shed 4 bases and J shed 0 bases, with 7 bases lying between them. The CDR3 runs to 13 residues. The whole variable domain, filled in from reference TRBV9 and TRBJ1-1, reads DSGVTQTPKHLITATGQRVTLRCSPRSGDLSVYWYQQSLDQGLQFLIQYYNGEERAKGNILERFSAQQFPDLHSELNLSSLELGDSALYFCASSPRLNTEAFFGQGTRLTVV.

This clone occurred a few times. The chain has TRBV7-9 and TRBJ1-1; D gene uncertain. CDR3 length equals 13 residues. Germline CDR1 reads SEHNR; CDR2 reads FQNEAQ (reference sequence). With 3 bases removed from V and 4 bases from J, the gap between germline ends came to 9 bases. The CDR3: CASSLGGSTEAFF. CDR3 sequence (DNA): TGTGCCAGCAGCTTGGGAGGGAGCACTGAAGCTTTCTTT.

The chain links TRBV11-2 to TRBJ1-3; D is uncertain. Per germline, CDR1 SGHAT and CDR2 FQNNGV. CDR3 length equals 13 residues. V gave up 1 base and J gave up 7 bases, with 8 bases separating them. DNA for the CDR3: TGTGCCAGCAGCTTAGGGCTGGAGAACACCATATATTTT. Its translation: CASSLGLENTIYF.

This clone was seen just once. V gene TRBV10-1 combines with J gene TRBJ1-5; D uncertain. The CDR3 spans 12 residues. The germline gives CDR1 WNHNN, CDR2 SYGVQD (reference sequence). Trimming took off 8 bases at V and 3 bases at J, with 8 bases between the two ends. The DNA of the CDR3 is TGCGCCAGCCTCTTATACAATCAGCCCCAGCATTTT. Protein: CASLLYNQPQHF.

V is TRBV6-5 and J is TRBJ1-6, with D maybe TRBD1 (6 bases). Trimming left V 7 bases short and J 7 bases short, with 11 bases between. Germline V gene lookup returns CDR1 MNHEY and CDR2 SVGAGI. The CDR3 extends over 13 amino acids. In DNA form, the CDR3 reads TGTGCCAGCAACACAGGGTGGAATTCACCCCTCCACTTT. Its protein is CASNTGWNSPLHF.

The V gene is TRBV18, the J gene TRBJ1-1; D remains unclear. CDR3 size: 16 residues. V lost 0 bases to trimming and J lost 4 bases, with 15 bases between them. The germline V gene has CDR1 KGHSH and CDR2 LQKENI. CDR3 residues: CASSPPLRLGGTEAFF. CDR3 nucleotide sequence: TGTGCCAGCTCACCACCGTTGAGGCTAGGTGGCACTGAAGCTTTCTTT.

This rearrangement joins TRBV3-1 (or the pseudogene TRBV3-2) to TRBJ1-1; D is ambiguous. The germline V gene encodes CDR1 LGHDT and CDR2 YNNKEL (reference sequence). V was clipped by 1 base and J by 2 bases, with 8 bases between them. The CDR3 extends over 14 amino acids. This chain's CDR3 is CASSQGLINTEAFF. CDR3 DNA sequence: TGTGCCAGCAGCCAAGGACTGATTAACACTGAAGCTTTCTTT.

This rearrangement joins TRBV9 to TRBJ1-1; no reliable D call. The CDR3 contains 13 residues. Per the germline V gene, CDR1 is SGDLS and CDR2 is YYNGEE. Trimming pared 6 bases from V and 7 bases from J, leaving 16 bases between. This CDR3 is CASIRTGIGEAFF. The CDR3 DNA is TGTGCCAGCATTCGGACGGGGATCGGTGAAGCTTTCTTT.

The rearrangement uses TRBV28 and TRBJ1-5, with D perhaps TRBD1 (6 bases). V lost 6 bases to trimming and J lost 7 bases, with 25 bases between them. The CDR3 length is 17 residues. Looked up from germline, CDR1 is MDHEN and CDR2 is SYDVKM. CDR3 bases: TGTGCCAGCAGCCAACTCAGGTCCGTTCGAGGGGGACAGCCCCAGCATTTT. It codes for CASSQLRSVRGGQPQHF. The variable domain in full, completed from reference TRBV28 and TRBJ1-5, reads DVKVTQSSRYLVKRTGEKVFLECVQDMDHENMFWYRQDPGLGLRLIYFSYDVKMKEKGDIPEGYSVSREKKERFSLILESASTNQTSMYLCASSQLRSVRGGQPQHFGDGTRLSIL.

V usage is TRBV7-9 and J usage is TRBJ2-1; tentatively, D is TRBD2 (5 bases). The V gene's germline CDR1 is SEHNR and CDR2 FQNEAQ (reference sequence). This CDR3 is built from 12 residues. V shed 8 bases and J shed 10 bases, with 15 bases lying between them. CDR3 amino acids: CASVPGFREQFF. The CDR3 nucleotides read TGTGCCAGCGTCCCGGGGTTCAGGGAGCAGTTCTTC. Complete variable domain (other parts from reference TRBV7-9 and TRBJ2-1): DTGVSQNPRHKITKRGQNVTFRCDPISEHNRLYWYRQTLGQGPEFLTYFQNEAQLEKSRLLSDRFSAERPKGSFSTLEIQRTEQGDSAMYLCASVPGFREQFFGPGTRLTVL.

CDR3 nucleotide sequence: TGTGCCAGCCAGGACAGGGCCCAAGAGACCCAGTACTTC. It specifies CASQDRAQETQYF. V gene TRBV5-8 combines with J gene TRBJ2-5; TRBD1 matches 8 bases. The CDR3 has 13 amino acids. With 7 bases clipped from V and 1 base from J, the junction kept 3 bases outside the gene matches. CDR1 SGHTS and CDR2 YDEGEE come from the germline V gene.